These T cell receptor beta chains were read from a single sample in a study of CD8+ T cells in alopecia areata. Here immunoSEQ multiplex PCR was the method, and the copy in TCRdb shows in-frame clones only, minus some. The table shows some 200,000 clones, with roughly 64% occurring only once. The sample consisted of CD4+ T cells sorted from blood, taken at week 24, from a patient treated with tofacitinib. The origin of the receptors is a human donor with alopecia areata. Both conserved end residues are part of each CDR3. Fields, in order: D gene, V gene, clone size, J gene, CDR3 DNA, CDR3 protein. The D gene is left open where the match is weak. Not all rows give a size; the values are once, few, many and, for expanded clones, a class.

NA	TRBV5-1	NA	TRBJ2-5	TGCGCCAGCAGCTTGACAGAGCCTCAAGAGACCCAGTACTTC	CASSLTEPQETQYF
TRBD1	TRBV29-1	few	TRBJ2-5	TGCAGCGCCGGAAGACAGGGGCGGGAGACCCAGTACTTC	CSAGRQGRETQYF
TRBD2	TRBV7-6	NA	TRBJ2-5	TGTGCCAGCAGCGATCGTAGATCTAGCGGGGAGACCCAGTACTTC	CASSDRRSSGETQYF
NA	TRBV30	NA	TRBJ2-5	TGTGCCTGGGCCACACTAGAGACCCAGTACTTC	CAWATLETQYF
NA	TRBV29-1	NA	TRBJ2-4	TGCAGCGTTGCGACGGAGAGCTTAGCCAAAAACATTCAGTACTTC	CSVATESLAKNIQYF
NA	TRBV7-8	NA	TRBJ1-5	TGTGCCAGCAGCTTAGTATCCGGGCAGCGCTTAAATCAGCCCCAGCATTTT	CASSLVSGQRLNQPQHF
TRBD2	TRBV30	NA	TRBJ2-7	TGTGCCTGGAGTTCGGGGGGATCCGAGCAGTACTTC	CAWSSGGSEQYF
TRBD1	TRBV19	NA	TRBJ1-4	TGTGCCAGTAGTGTCTTTTGGGACAGCTCTGAAAAACTGTTTTTT	CASSVFWDSSEKLFF
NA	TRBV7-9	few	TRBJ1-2	TGTGCCAGCAGCTTAGCGCGGGATGGCTACACCTTC	CASSLARDGYTF
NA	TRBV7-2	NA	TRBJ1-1	TGTGCCAGCAGCCCTCCGACGGCGGGGCACACTGAAGCTTTCTTT	CASSPPTAGHTEAFF
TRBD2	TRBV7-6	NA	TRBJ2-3	TGTGCCAGCAGCCCCCTTAGCGGGAGGTCAGATACGCAGTATTTT	CASSPLSGRSDTQYF
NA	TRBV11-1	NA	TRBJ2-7	TGTGCCAGCAGCTTTTCCTCGGGCGAGCAGTACTTC	CASSFSSGEQYF
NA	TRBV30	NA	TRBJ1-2	TGTGCCTGGAGTGCTGATGGCTACACCTTC	CAWSADGYTF
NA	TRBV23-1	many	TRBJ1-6	TGCGCCAGCAGTCATTTGGCAGGGAAATACTATAATTCACCCCTCCACTTT	CASSHLAGKYYNSPLHF
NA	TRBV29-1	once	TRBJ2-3	TGCAGCGTTGAGTCTAGCCGGGGCACAGATACGCAGTATTTT	CSVESSRGTDTQYF
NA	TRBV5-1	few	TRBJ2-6	TGCGCCAGCGCCAAATCCGTTTCTGGGGCCAACGTCCTGACTTTC	CASAKSVSGANVLTF
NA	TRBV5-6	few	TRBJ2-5	TGTGCCAGCAGCTTGGTACCGAGAGAGACCCAGTACTTC	CASSLVPRETQYF
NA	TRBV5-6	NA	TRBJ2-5	TGTGCCAGCAGCTTGGCCGGGCCCCTAGAGACCCAGTACTTC	CASSLAGPLETQYF
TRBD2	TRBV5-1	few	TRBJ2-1	TGCGCCAGCAGCTTGATGGCGGGAGGTGGAAATGAGCAGTTCTTC	CASSLMAGGGNEQFF
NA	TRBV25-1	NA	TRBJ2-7	TGTGCCAGCAGTGAACTAGGGTACGAGCAGTACTTC	CASSELGYEQYF
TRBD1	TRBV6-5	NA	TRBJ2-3	TGTGCCAGCAGGCGACAGGGGGCAGATACGCAGTATTTT	CASRRQGADTQYF
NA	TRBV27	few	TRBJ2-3	TGTGCCAGCAGCCGAGTAAGGCCAAGCACAGATACGCAGTATTTT	CASSRVRPSTDTQYF
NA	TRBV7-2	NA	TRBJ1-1	TGTGCCAGCAGCTTAGCATCGGGGCCCGCTACTGAAGCTTTCTTT	CASSLASGPATEAFF
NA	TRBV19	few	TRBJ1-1	TGTGCCAGTAGTATCTCCCAGGCGAACACTGAAGCTTTCTTT	CASSISQANTEAFF
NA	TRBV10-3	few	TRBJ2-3	TGTGCCGCCCAGGGAAGCCGTACAGATACGCAGTATTTT	CAAQGSRTDTQYF
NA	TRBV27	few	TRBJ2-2	TGTGCCAGCAGTTTATTAGTTGGTGTCTCGGGCTCCGGGGAGCTGTTTTTT	CASSLLVGVSGSGELFF
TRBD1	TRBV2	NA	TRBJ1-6	TGTGCCAGCAGCCCCGGGACAGAGAATAATTCACCCCTCCACTTT	CASSPGTENNSPLHF
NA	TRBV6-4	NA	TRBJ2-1	TGTGCCAGCAGTTTTGTGCGGAACAATGAGCAGTTCTTC	CASSFVRNNEQFF
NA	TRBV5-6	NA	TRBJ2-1	TGTGCCAGCAGCCCTAGGACGCATGAGCAGTTCTTC	CASSPRTHEQFF
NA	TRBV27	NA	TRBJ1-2	TGTGCCAGCATACCTCAGCCTAGGGGTAACCATGGCTACACCTTC	CASIPQPRGNHGYTF
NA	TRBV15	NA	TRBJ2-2	TGTGCCACCAGCAGAGGGGCAGGGTCCATGAGCACCGGGGAGCTGTTTTTT	CATSRGAGSMSTGELFF
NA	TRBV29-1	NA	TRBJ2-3	TGCAGCGTCCGCATCGATCTCAGCACAGATACGCAGTATTTT	CSVRIDLSTDTQYF
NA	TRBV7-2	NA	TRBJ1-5	TGTGCCAGCAGCGGTTATAATCAGCCCCAGCATTTT	CASSGYNQPQHF
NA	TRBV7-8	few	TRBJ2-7	TGTGCCAGCAGCTTAGGAGGCAGTATGTTCTACGAGCAGTACTTC	CASSLGGSMFYEQYF
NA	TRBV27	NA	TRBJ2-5	TGTGCCAGCGCGGGGTCCGCCCGGAAAGAGACCCAGTACTTC	CASAGSARKETQYF
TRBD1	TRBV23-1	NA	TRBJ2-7	TGCGCCAGCAGTCAATCGGTGGACAGGGAATACGAGCAGTACTTC	CASSQSVDREYEQYF
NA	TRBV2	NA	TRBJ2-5	TGTGCCAGCGGGGAGGGGGACCTATACTTC	CASGEGDLYF